The clone carrying this TCR beta chain was counted only a few times. The antigen remains undetermined. The primer mix had 60 Vbeta and 13 Jbeta primers. Generated by immunoSEQ multiplex PCR, the TCRdb table keeps only in-frame clones and is missing some. The sample carries some 130,000 clones, 80% recorded once. This record belongs to a study of cytomegalovirus exposure and HLA in healthy donors. General study findings and limits: TCR beta chains numbering approximately 150 were designated cytomegalovirus-associated. HLA allele associations emerged for around 16,000 TCR beta sequences in a later analysis, at 0.05 false discovery rate.

V shed 2 bases and J 7 bases; nucleotides not matched to a gene: 8. The germline V gene has CDR1 SGHVS and CDR2 FNYEAQ. The CDR3 sequence is 16 residues long. The gene calls are TRBV7-6 and TRBJ2-1; 10 nucleotides align to TRBD2. Sequenced material: PBMCs. The receptor was derived from a man aged 25-45 years in good health. The CDR3 loop is CASSLPPAGGGNEQFF. The CDR3 nucleotides read TGTGCCAGCAGCTTACCGCCAGCGGGAGGGGGGAATGAGCAGTTCTTC.